A single sample gave rise to the 9 T cell receptor beta chains below, sequenced in a study of glioma-infiltrating T cells. Amplification of TCR alpha and beta CDR3 regions from RNA used iRepertoire nested multiplex PCR. TCRdb passed the multiplex PCR reads through MiXCR, listing each CDR3 protein once. The sample includes about 180,000 distinct CDR3 sequences, roughly two fifths seen only once; the top ten take around 5.3%. Sequencing used glioma tissue, nonneoplastic brain tissue, or PBMCs (not recorded which). These receptors were collected from a human donor with low-grade glioma or glioblastoma, undergoing nonglioma brain surgery, or in good health (not recorded which).

Many counts were recorded for this clonotype. The chain links TRBV10-3 to TRBJ2-1; 8 positions match TRBD2. Germline values: CDR1 ENHRY, CDR2 SYGVKD. The trim removed 7 bases at V and 8 bases at J, leaving 10 bases unmatched. This CDR3 has 14 residues. Here the CDR3 DNA reads TGTGCCATCACCGCCCAGCGGGAGCGGGATGAGCAGTTCTTC. It is translated as CAITAQRERDEQFF.

The chain employs TRBV12-3 or TRBV12-4 and TRBJ2-1; D is undetermined. Trimming stripped 8 bases from V and 8 bases from J, with 16 bases between. CDR3 length: 13 amino acids. The chain's CDR3 is CASFVTIWDEQFF. CDR3 bases: TGTGCCAGCTTCGTGACAATATGGGATGAGCAGTTCTTC.

In this sample, this clonotype turned up many times. J is TRBJ1-3 and V is TRBV3-1; D remains ambiguous. The V gene's germline CDR1 is LGHDT and CDR2 YNNKEL (reference sequence). The CDR3 is made up of 12 amino acids. Trimming left V 7 bases short and J 2 bases short, with 6 bases between. CDR3 sequence: CASTDTGNTIYF. CDR3 in DNA: TGTGCCAGCACCGATACTGGAAACACCATATATTTT.

This clonotype showed up just a few times. The chain uses TRBV19 and TRBJ2-1, with D unresolved. Germline CDR1 and CDR2: LNHDA and SQIVND (reference sequence). CDR3 length: 14 amino acids. Trimming removed 3 bases from V and 3 bases from J, with 9 bases in between. The DNA for the CDR3 is TGTGCCAGTAGTATGATAGGCGGCTACAATGAGCAGTTCTTC. Translation gives CASSMIGGYNEQFF.

The chain links TRBV19 to TRBJ2-7; 10 bases are a match to TRBD2. V lost 5 bases and J lost 4; bases outside the gene matches: 8. The CDR3 has 15 residues. Germline CDR1 LNHDA, CDR2 SQIVND (reference sequence). The CDR3 DNA is TGTGCCAGTAGTTCCCCGGGACTAGCGCTATACGAGCAGTACTTC. It translates to CASSSPGLALYEQYF.

As regards this clonotype: A clone one base away is much larger, so this may be a read error. V usage is TRBV6-2 or TRBV6-3 and J usage is TRBJ2-7, with 7 bases identical to TRBD2. Unmatched junction bases numbered 10, after V lost 9 bases and J lost 2 bases. There are 14 residues in the CDR3. Germline values: CDR1 MNHEY, CDR2 SVGEGT. The CDR3 spells CASGVWGGAYEQYF. In DNA form, the CDR3 reads TGTGCCAGTGGGGTTTGGGGGGGAGCCTACGAGCAGTACTTC.

This clonotype came up a few times. The chain links TRBV7-9 to TRBJ2-7; D is unclear. The CDR3 runs 12 residues. Germline CDR1 SEHNR, CDR2 FQNEAQ (reference sequence). Deletions cut 5 bases from V and 3 bases from J, with 8 bases between. The CDR3 reads CASSLQSYEQYF. CDR3 bases: TGTGCCAGCAGCCTACAGAGCTACGAGCAGTACTTC.

This clonotype occurred many times. This rearrangement joins TRBV28 to TRBJ2-3; tentative D call: TRBD2 (6 bases). Between the trimmed V and J ends, which lost 7 bases and 2 bases, there was a span of 16 bases. Per germline, CDR1 MDHEN and CDR2 SYDVKM. This CDR3 is built from 15 residues. Here the CDR3 reads CASTRESGFTDTQYF. CDR3 DNA sequence: TGTGCCAGCACAAGGGAGAGCGGGTTCACAGATACGCAGTATTTT. The full variable domain, in which reference TRBV28 and TRBJ2-3 provide the parts outside the CDR3, is DVKVTQSSRYLVKRTGEKVFLECVQDMDHENMFWYRQDPGLGLRLIYFSYDVKMKEKGDIPEGYSVSREKKERFSLILESASTNQTSMYLCASTRESGFTDTQYFGPGTRLTVL.

This clonotype was counted only a few times. The chain links TRBV18 to TRBJ2-1; D remains ambiguous. This CDR3 is built from 13 residues. Looked up from germline, CDR1 is KGHSH and CDR2 is LQKENI. V shed 3 bases and J shed 6 bases, with 9 bases lying between them. CDR3 in amino acids: CASSPSSTNEQFF. The CDR3 DNA sequence: TGTGCCAGCTCACCGTCAAGTACCAATGAGCAGTTCTTC.